This entry is about one T cell receptor beta chain. The antigen it recognizes is unknown. No base quality values were provided; no much bigger clone lies one nucleotide off. Whole blood was collected in K2EDTA tubes by collaborating institutions according to the institutions' own protocols. For TCRbeta analysis, collaborators shipped samples in one of three forms: frozen whole blood, isolated PBMCs, or DNA extracted from either of those sample types. The sample belongs to a study of blood T cell repertoires in COVID-19 (TCRdb year 2020). Regarding the study in general: Samples covering the acute and convalescent phases of COVID-19 were provided by collaborators in the United States, Italy and Spain. The material from the prospective study consisted of cDNA or gDNA derived from T cells, B-cell-depleted T cells, or PBMCs. Deeply sampled blood TCRbeta repertoires from subjects exposed to, actively infected with, or recovered from COVID-19 were included in the dataset. The repertoires were made available in a free public database intended to serve as a resource for research on the immune response to SARS-CoV-2. Samples came from the ongoing ImmuneRACE study (first 160 participants) plus 1,254 subjects from 6 global collaborators. Nearly every sample came with metadata listing a de-identified subject ID, COVID-19 status, age in years and sex. Where available, HLA class I and class II types were obtained from metadata supplied by the sample provider rather than from assay-based typing.

CDR1 and CDR2 are read off the germline V gene (reference sequence) as LNHDA and SQIVND. The CDR3 holds 14 amino acids from the cysteine to the phenylalanine. The CDR3 DNA has 42 bases and is translated from base 1. The V end gives up 2 bases and the J end 5 bases, leaving 3 bases in the junction not matched to a gene. Overall results and qualifications from the work: Clinical and demographic metadata were provided uncurated, with the amount varying by source and participant.

TCRbeta CDR3 regions were amplified from genomic DNA using the immunoSEQ Assay, a bias-controlled multiplex PCR. The study's processing was this. Within the assay, amplification of reference gene primers was used to estimate how many nucleated cells each sample contained. To quantify the absolute abundance of each unique TCRbeta CDR3 rearrangement, sequence reads were collapsed and filtered. For each sample, productive Simpson clonality was calculated as the square root of Simpson's diversity index across productive rearrangements. This immuneACCESS table, as held by TCRdb, lists in-frame sequences with V and J called but not all clones. Of the missing ones, under half trace to an unresolved V gene in checked studies; the others have no known cause. V, J and clone size derive from that table, while D and trimming were established from the DNA sequence. The table for this sample lists 50,000 to 75,000 clones; around 77% of them were counted only once. The biggest ten clones account for roughly 20% of the sample.

The rearrangement combines TRBV19 with TRBJ1-1; TRBD1 matches 9 bases in the middle. The sequencing sample was made of peripheral blood. The clonotype originates from a man at least 80 years old with active or convalescent COVID-19. The sequenced DNA: TGTGCCAGTAGTATAAGGGACAGGGCGACTGAAGCTTTCTTT. Protein translation: CASSIRDRATEAFF.